The 30 T cell receptor beta chains in this list originate from one sample, sequenced in a study of response to subunit inactivated influenza vaccine. MiXCR, run by TCRdb on the RT-PCR reads, gives a single entry per CDR3 protein. The data show approximately 730,000 distinct CDR3 sequences, with approximately 14% seen just once and approximately 7% held by the top ten. This specimen consisted of PBMCs from blood, obtained around 14 days before vaccination. All receptors derive from a man aged 50 to 60 who received an inactivated influenza vaccine.

CDR3 residues: CSASRDAFTDTQYF. The CDR3 nucleotides read TGCAGTGCTAGCCGGGACGCCTTCACAGATACGCAGTATTTT. The chain combines TRBV20-1 with TRBJ2-3; either TRBD1 or TRBD2 may fit D (5 bases each). Germline V gene sequence: CDR1 DFQATT, CDR2 SNEGSKA (reference sequence). V was shortened by 3 bases and J by 2 bases, with 12 bases between the two germline ends. The length of the CDR3 is 14 residues.

As regards this clonotype: A much larger clone differs from this one at a single base, so this may be a read error. The V call is TRBV29-1, the J call TRBJ2-3; a possible D gene is TRBD1 (5 bases). Germline CDR1 reads SQVTM; CDR2 reads ANQGSEA. V lost 5 bases, J lost 6 bases, and 12 bases lay in between. The CDR3 spans 12 residues. This CDR3 is CSVSRAGDTQYF. As DNA, the CDR3 is TGCAGCGTTAGCAGGGCAGGGGATACGCAGTATTTT.

This chain connects TRBV5-5 to TRBJ2-7, with 7 bases that match TRBD1. V shed 2 bases and J 3 bases; nucleotides not matched to a gene: 5. This CDR3 region has 14 residues. Germline V gene sequence: CDR1 SGHKS, CDR2 YYEKEE (reference sequence). DNA of the CDR3: TGTGCCAGCAGCTTCTGGACAGGAATCTACGAGCAGTACTTC. Translated, it gives CASSFWTGIYEQYF.

The CDR3 loop is CASNLNGRSTDTQYF. The CDR3 bases are TGCGCCAGCAACTTAAACGGGCGTAGCACAGATACGCAGTATTTT. This chain connects TRBV5-1 to TRBJ2-3; D is unresolved. Between the trimmed V and J ends, which lost 6 bases and 0 bases, there was a span of 14 bases. The CDR3 has 15 amino acids. Germline V CDR1 and CDR2: SGHRS, YFSETQ.

This chain joins TRBV15 and TRBJ2-7; D is ambiguous. Per germline, CDR1 LNHNV and CDR2 YYDKDF (reference sequence). Deletions cut 0 bases from V and 3 bases from J, with 9 bases between. The CDR3 totals 14 residues. The CDR3 reads CATSREGLNYEQYF. CDR3 nucleotides: TGTGCCACCAGCAGAGAGGGCCTCAACTACGAGCAGTACTTC. The full variable domain, with the rest looked up from reference TRBV15 and TRBJ2-7, is DAMVIQNPRYQVTQFGKPVTLSCSQTLNHNVMYWYQQKSSQAPKLLFHYYDKDFNNEADTPDNFQSRRPNTSFCFLDIRSPGLGDTAMYLCATSREGLNYEQYFGPGTRLTVT.

The chain links TRBV18 to TRBJ2-2, with 8 bases matching TRBD1. CDR1 and CDR2 from the germline V gene are KGHSH and LQKENI. With 6 bases clipped from V and 4 bases from J, the junction kept 16 bases outside the gene matches. The CDR3 sequence is 18 residues long. CDR3 coding DNA: TGTGCCAGCTCCCTACGACCCACCGGGACAGGTCGCACCGGGGAGCTGTTTTTT. This sequence encodes CASSLRPTGTGRTGELFF.

The genes are TRBV6-1 and TRBJ2-2; D ambiguous. The CDR3 is 16 amino acids. The germline gives CDR1 MNHNS, CDR2 SASEGT. Trimming cost V 1 base and J 0 bases, with 9 bases left between them. The CDR3 region is CASSEEARPNTGELFF. The DNA of the CDR3 is TGTGCCAGCAGTGAAGAGGCCAGGCCGAACACCGGGGAGCTGTTTTTT.

A few counts support this clonotype. This sequence joins TRBV20-1 and TRBJ1-5, with a possible D match to TRBD1 (6 bases). From germline, CDR1 is DFQATT and CDR2 SNEGSKA (reference sequence). The CDR3 runs to 16 residues. Trimming left V 0 bases short and J 0 bases short, with 12 bases between. DNA for the CDR3: TGCAGTGCTAGAGATAGGGACACCCTTAGCAATCAGCCCCAGCATTTT. Translated, it gives CSARDRDTLSNQPQHF.

The genes are TRBV5-1 and TRBJ1-2; 10 bases match TRBD1. V dropped 5 bases and J dropped 5; count of bases not matched to a gene: 12. From germline, CDR1 is SGHRS and CDR2 YFSETQ. The length of the CDR3 is 16 residues. The CDR3 spells CASSSSPGQGRYGYTF. CDR3 bases: TGCGCCAGCAGTTCCTCCCCGGGACAGGGGCGTTATGGCTACACCTTC.

This sequence joins TRBV2 and TRBJ2-7; 8 bases match TRBD1. The junction had 6 bases not matched to a gene; V was cut back by 8 bases and J by 3 bases. Germline values: CDR1 SNHLY, CDR2 FYNNEI. This CDR3 is built from 13 residues. CDR3 bases: TGTGCCAGCGGACAGGGTCTAAACTACGAGCAGTACTTC. It codes for CASGQGLNYEQYF.

The chain combines TRBV28 with TRBJ1-1; 9 bases fit TRBD1. Trimming removed 8 bases from V and 9 bases from J; junction bases left unmatched: 7. There are 12 residues in the CDR3. Germline-derived CDR1 and CDR2 are MDHEN and SYDVKM. This chain's CDR3 is CASPRTGGKAFF. In DNA, the CDR3 is TGTGCCAGCCCACGCACAGGGGGCAAAGCTTTCTTT.

This chain connects TRBV5-6 to TRBJ2-1; 7 bases are a match to TRBD2. The junction had 11 bases not matched to a gene; V was cut back by 5 bases and J by 6 bases. Germline-derived CDR1 and CDR2 are SGHDT and YYEEEE. There are 15 residues in the CDR3. This CDR3 reads CASRAGGGRFNEQFF. DNA of the CDR3: TGTGCCAGCAGAGCCGGTGGCGGGAGATTCAATGAGCAGTTCTTC.

This clonotype occurred a few times. This chain links TRBV28 with TRBJ2-7; 7 bases align to TRBD2. V was clipped by 3 bases and J by 0 bases; unmatched bases: 2. The CDR3 has 14 residues. CDR1 and CDR2 (germline): MDHEN, SYDVKM. CDR3 amino acids: CASSFQRDSYEQYF. CDR3 bases: TGTGCCAGCAGTTTTCAGCGGGACTCCTACGAGCAGTACTTC.

The chain joins TRBV20-1 to TRBJ1-4; possibly TRBD1 for D (5 bases). The CDR3 is 15 residues long. V was shortened by 0 bases and J by 8 bases, with 16 bases between the two germline ends. Germline V CDR1 and CDR2: DFQATT, SNEGSKA (reference sequence). Written as DNA, the CDR3 is TGCAGTGCTAGAGATCTGGGACGCCCCAGGGAAAAACTGTTTTTT. Its translation: CSARDLGRPREKLFF.

The table lists this clonotype with a few counts. J is TRBJ1-2 and V is TRBV12-3 or TRBV12-4; tentative D call: TRBD1 (5 bases). V lost 4 bases to trimming and J lost 5 bases, with 11 bases between them. The CDR3 covers 13 residues. CDR3 nucleotide sequence: TGTGCCAGCAGTTCCCACCGGACATATGGCTACACCTTC. Translating gives CASSSHRTYGYTF.

J is TRBJ2-1 and V is TRBV4-2, with D possibly called TRBD1 or TRBD2 (5 bases each). The CDR3 covers 13 residues. V was cut by 4 bases and J by 10 bases, with 14 bases left in between. In germline, CDR1 is LGHNA, CDR2 YNFKEQ. The CDR3 here is CASSLQVRDEQFF. The CDR3 DNA follows: TGTGCCAGCAGCCTCCAGGTTCGGGACGAGCAGTTCTTC.

The chain recombines TRBV9 with TRBJ2-1; D possibly corresponds to TRBD2 (6 bases). CDR3 size: 15 residues. Trimming left V 3 bases short and J 4 bases short, with 14 bases between. CDR1 is SGDLS, CDR2 YYNGEE, per germline. In DNA, the CDR3 is TGTGCCAGCAGCGCCTACCCCAGCGGGTACAATGAGCAGTTCTTC. Its protein product is CASSAYPSGYNEQFF. Combining the CDR3 with reference TRBV9 and TRBJ2-1 gives the whole variable domain DSGVTQTPKHLITATGQRVTLRCSPRSGDLSVYWYQQSLDQGLQFLIQYYNGEERAKGNILERFSAQQFPDLHSELNLSSLELGDSALYFCASSAYPSGYNEQFFGPGTRLTVL.

V and J are TRBV20-1 and TRBJ2-1, with a possible D match to TRBD1 (6 bases). The CDR3 has 11 residues. Germline CDR1 reads DFQATT; CDR2 reads SNEGSKA (reference sequence). The CDR3 spells CSGTRMDEQFF. DNA of the CDR3: TGCAGCGGGACAAGGATGGATGAGCAGTTCTTC.

This clonotype was counted many times. The chain combines TRBV12-3 or TRBV12-4 with TRBJ1-5, with unresolved D. This CDR3 has 14 amino acids. The germline V and J ends were trimmed by 2 bases and 1 base, with 6 bases remaining between them. For the CDR3, the DNA is TGTGCCAGCAGTTTATCTGGAAGCAATCAGCCCCAGCATTTT. This gives the protein CASSLSGSNQPQHF.

In this sample, this clonotype turned up many times. The rearrangement uses TRBV4-2 and TRBJ2-5; 7 bases agree with TRBD2. There are 17 residues in the CDR3. Germline values: CDR1 LGHNA, CDR2 YNFKEQ. V dropped 0 bases and J dropped 0; count of bases not matched to a gene: 7. CDR3 DNA sequence: TGTGCCAGCAGCCAAGATAACCAGCGGGGACACCAAGAGACCCAGTACTTC. It encodes CASSQDNQRGHQETQYF.

The chain combines TRBV6-1 with TRBJ2-1, with D possibly TRBD1 on 8 matching bases. The CDR3 extends over 14 amino acids. The ends were cut back, 6 bases at V and 7 bases at J, with 16 bases in the middle. Germline V gene sequence: CDR1 MNHNS, CDR2 SASEGT. CDR3 sequence reads: CASSLQGGTNEQFF. As DNA, the CDR3 is TGTGCCAGCAGCCTACAGGGGGGGACGAATGAGCAGTTCTTC.

This clonotype was counted a few times. At one end the junction does not follow the germline gene, possibly because of a read error. This chain links TRBV7-2 with TRBJ1-2, with 10 bases aligning to TRBD1. The CDR3 totals 13 residues. Germline CDR1 reads SGHTA; CDR2 reads FQGNSA. CDR3 DNA: TGTGCCAGCAGCTCCGACCGACAGGGGGCGTCGATCTTC. Translation: CASSSDRQGASIF.

The chain recombines TRBV5-1 with TRBJ2-3, with 14 nucleotides matching TRBD2. The CDR3 spans 16 residues. Per germline, CDR1 SGHRS and CDR2 YFSETQ. The junction had 5 bases not matched to a gene; V was cut back by 4 bases and J by 4 bases. The CDR3 DNA is TGCGCCAGCAGCCTAATGACTAGCGGGGGGGCAGATACGCAGTATTTT. Translated, it gives CASSLMTSGGADTQYF.

This clonotype was recorded a few times. This chain joins TRBV20-1 and TRBJ2-3; weak D call: TRBD2 (5 bases). Germline V gene sequence: CDR1 DFQATT, CDR2 SNEGSKA (reference sequence). V lost 5 bases to trimming and J lost 2 bases, with 14 bases between them. The CDR3 has 14 residues. The CDR3 region has the DNA TGCAGTGCTCAAGTGGGAGCCGTCACAGATACGCAGTATTTT. Amino acid sequence: CSAQVGAVTDTQYF.

The V and J genes are TRBV20-1 and TRBJ2-3; 9 nucleotides match TRBD2. The length of the CDR3 is 15 residues. The V gene's germline CDR1 is DFQATT and CDR2 SNEGSKA (reference sequence). After removal of 6 bases from V and 2 bases from J, the junction contained 9 bases not matched to a gene. The CDR3 bases are TGCAGTGCAATTGGGGCGGGAGGGTCCACAGATACGCAGTATTTT. Translated: CSAIGAGGSTDTQYF.

This clonotype has more than one count but fewer than ten. It may be a read error: a sequence one base away is much more abundant. This chain connects TRBV20-1 to TRBJ2-1, with D tentatively TRBD1 (6 bases). The length of the CDR3 is 14 residues. The germline V gene encodes CDR1 DFQATT and CDR2 SNEGSKA (reference sequence). Trimming took off 3 bases at V and 0 bases at J, with 9 bases between the two ends. The DNA of the CDR3 is TGCAGTGCTAGTCAGGGGAGCTCCTACAATGAGCAGTTCTTC. Translating gives CSASQGSSYNEQFF.

There are a few counts of this clonotype. The V and J genes are TRBV3-1 and TRBJ2-7; D might be TRBD2 (6 bases). The CDR3 extends over 15 amino acids. Germline assignment: CDR1 LGHDT and CDR2 YNNKEL (reference sequence). Trimming removed 4 bases from V and 4 bases from J, with 17 bases in between. The DNA for the CDR3 is TGTGCCAGCAGCCGAAGTTGGGACTCCTTATACGAGCAGTACTTC. Amino acids: CASSRSWDSLYEQYF.

Written as DNA, the CDR3 is TGTGCCAGCAGCTTAGCCAGCCCGGTAGATACGCAGTATTTT. Protein: CASSLASPVDTQYF. The J gene is TRBJ2-3, the V gene TRBV7-9; the D is unclear. In germline, CDR1 is SEHNR, CDR2 FQNEAQ (reference sequence). The length of the CDR3 is 14 residues. V dropped 0 bases and J dropped 5 bases, with 9 bases sitting between them. The complete variable domain, with remaining parts taken from reference TRBV7-9 and TRBJ2-3, reads DTGVSQNPRHKITKRGQNVTFRCDPISEHNRLYWYRQTLGQGPEFLTYFQNEAQLEKSRLLSDRFSAERPKGSFSTLEIQRTEQGDSAMYLCASSLASPVDTQYFGPGTRLTVL.

This clonotype has more than one count but fewer than ten. The rearrangement links TRBV28 to TRBJ2-1; weak D call: TRBD1 (5 bases). Trimming took 5 bases from V and 5 from J, leaving 16 bases between them. Per germline, CDR1 MDHEN and CDR2 SYDVKM. This CDR3 is 15 amino acids long. CDR3 residues: CASSPGHQGHNEQFF. The CDR3 DNA is TGTGCCAGCAGTCCCGGACACCAAGGCCACAATGAGCAGTTCTTC.

This chain links TRBV6-5 with TRBJ1-3; D unclear. Trimming pared 2 bases from V and 1 base from J, leaving 12 bases between. The CDR3 is 16 residues long. The germline V gene has CDR1 MNHEY and CDR2 SVGAGI. The CDR3 sequence is CASSYATQRSGNTIYF. CDR3 in DNA: TGTGCCAGCAGTTACGCCACCCAGCGATCTGGAAACACCATATATTTT.